Listed below are T cell receptor beta chains from one sample, sequenced in a study of cytomegalovirus exposure and HLA in healthy donors. Profiled with immunoSEQ multiplex PCR; TCRdb holds only in-frame clones, not every one. The table has some 170,000 clones, roughly 76% seen once. Sequencing input: PBMCs. All receptors come from a woman aged 18-29 years in good health and CMV-seropositive. CDR3s include the opening cysteine and the closing phenylalanine or tryptophan. The order of the fields is D gene, clone size, V gene, J gene, CDR3 DNA, CDR3 protein. A D gene is named only where the DNA matches it firmly. Rows give clone size only sometimes, using once, few, many, or a class for an expanded clone.

.	.	TRBV6-4	TRBJ1-1	TGTGCCAGCAAACTAAGCCCAGAGCCTAACACTGAAGCTTTCTTT	CASKLSPEPNTEAFF
.	.	TRBV2	TRBJ1-6	TGTGCCAGTGGGGGGGGCTTGGGGAATTCACCCCTCCACTTT	CASGGGLGNSPLHF
.	.	TRBV27	TRBJ1-5	TGTGCCAGCAGTTTATCAGGGGTACAGCCCCAGCATTTT	CASSLSGVQPQHF
.	.	TRBV6-1	TRBJ2-5	TGTGCCAGCACTCGCCAGGATGCCCAAGAGACCCAGTACTTC	CASTRQDAQETQYF
.	.	TRBV6-5	TRBJ1-1	TGTGCCAGCACTCCACGAGGGAACACTGAAGCTTTCTTT	CASTPRGNTEAFF
TRBD2	.	TRBV7-7	TRBJ2-5	TGTGCTAGCAGCGAACGGATCGGGACTAGCTTACAAGAGACCCAGTACTTC	CASSERIGTSLQETQYF
.	few	TRBV28	TRBJ2-6	TGTGCCAGCAGCCGACAGGCCCAGAGCCCCTCTGGGGCCAACGTCCTGACTTTC	CASSRQAQSPSGANVLTF
.	few	TRBV4-2	TRBJ1-4	TGTGCCAGCAGCCAAGAACCCCCCCAGAGGGGAGGGGAAAAACTGTTTTTT	CASSQEPPQRGGEKLFF
TRBD2	.	TRBV4-1	TRBJ2-1	TGCGCCAGCAGCCAATTCGGGACTAGCGGTTACAATGAGCAGTTCTTC	CASSQFGTSGYNEQFF
.	.	TRBV7-8	TRBJ1-2	TGTGCCAGCAGCTTAGGATGGGGGCGCTCCTATGGCTACACCTTC	CASSLGWGRSYGYTF
.	.	TRBV10-3	TRBJ2-1	TGTGCCATCAGTGGGGTACATCCGGGACACTCCTACAATGAGCAGTTCTTC	CAISGVHPGHSYNEQFF
.	.	TRBV5-1	TRBJ2-7	TGCGCCAGCAGCCTAGTGGGTGGCGAGCAGTACTTC	CASSLVGGEQYF
TRBD2	.	TRBV5-4	TRBJ2-1	TGTGCCAGCAGCTTGGGAGGTCTAGCGGGGGGTGAGCAGTTCTTC	CASSLGGLAGGEQFF
TRBD2	.	TRBV10-3	TRBJ2-7	TGTGCCATCAGTGAGTATGCGGGGGGGACCTACGAGCAGTACTTC	CAISEYAGGTYEQYF
TRBD1	.	TRBV5-1	TRBJ2-3	TGCGCCAGCAGCCCCTGGGACAGGGTTGGCACAGATACGCAGTATTTT	CASSPWDRVGTDTQYF
.	.	TRBV18	TRBJ1-1	TGTGCCAGCTCACCACCGGGGCAGGTCACTGAAGCTTTCTTT	CASSPPGQVTEAFF
TRBD1	.	TRBV27	TRBJ2-3	TGTGCCAGCAGGGACCGGGACAGGGGCTCACATACGCAGTATTTT	CASRDRDRGSHTQYF
TRBD1	.	TRBV10-3	TRBJ1-4	TGTGCCATTCTCCGACAGGGAGTGAACGAAAAACTGTTTTTT	CAILRQGVNEKLFF
TRBD1	.	TRBV5-1	TRBJ1-2	TGCGCCAGCAGCTTTACGGACAGGGATGGCTACACCTTC	CASSFTDRDGYTF
TRBD1	once	TRBV30	TRBJ2-5	TGTGCCTGGAGTGAACAGGGGCCTCGGAAGACCCAGTACTTC	CAWSEQGPRKTQYF
TRBD1	.	TRBV19	TRBJ1-2	TGTGCCAGTAGTATGACGGGACAGGCATTTAGGGGCTATGGCTACACCTTC	CASSMTGQAFRGYGYTF
TRBD1	.	TRBV7-2	TRBJ1-5	TGTGCCAGCAGCTTCGTTGTCAGGGGGGACCAGCCCCAGCATTTT	CASSFVVRGDQPQHF
TRBD2	.	TRBV5-1	TRBJ2-3	TGCGCCAGCAGCTTGGATACTAGCGGGGGAACCCCGCAGTATTTT	CASSLDTSGGTPQYF
TRBD1	.	TRBV5-4	TRBJ1-1	TGTGCCAGCAGCCCGGGACAGGAGAACACTGAAGCTTTCTTT	CASSPGQENTEAFF
.	few	TRBV27	TRBJ2-7	TGTGCCAGCAGCACCAACACCGGGGGCTACGAGCAGTACTTC	CASSTNTGGYEQYF
.	.	TRBV5-4	TRBJ2-5	TGTGCCAGCAGCTCCCTCCAAGAGACCCAGTACTTC	CASSSLQETQYF
TRBD1	.	TRBV9	TRBJ1-1	TGTGCCAGCAGCGTCCACACAGGGGCGTACACTGAAGCTTTCTTT	CASSVHTGAYTEAFF
TRBD1	.	TRBV7-9	TRBJ1-2	TGTGCCAGCAGCTATGCCGGGACAGGGACGTATGGCTACACCTTC	CASSYAGTGTYGYTF
TRBD1	.	TRBV28	TRBJ1-6	TGTGCCAGCACCGCGCTGACGGGACAGTTTGGTTCACCCCTCCACTTT	CASTALTGQFGSPLHF
.	.	TRBV28	TRBJ1-2	TGTGCCAGCAAGCGCGGCGGGGGCAGGGGTGCTAACTATGGCTACACCTTC	CASKRGGGRGANYGYTF
.	.	TRBV6-5	TRBJ1-2	TGTGCCAGCAGTTACTGGCGAACAGGGTACGGTGGCTACACCTTC	CASSYWRTGYGGYTF
TRBD2	.	TRBV6-1	TRBJ2-3	TGTGCCAGCAGTGAGGCTCTAGCGGGCACAGATACGCAGTATTTT	CASSEALAGTDTQYF
.	.	TRBV15	TRBJ1-2	TGTGCCACCAGCTTGGACAGAGCTAGCTATGGCTACACCTTC	CATSLDRASYGYTF
.	few	TRBV5-6	TRBJ1-4	TGTGCCAGCAGCCTGGTGGGTAGCGCAACTAATGAAAAACTGTTTTTT	CASSLVGSATNEKLFF
TRBD2	.	TRBV4-3	TRBJ2-1	TGCGCCAGCAGCCAAGGAAGTAGCGGGGGATCCTACAATGAGCAGTTCTTC	CASSQGSSGGSYNEQFF
TRBD1	.	TRBV27	TRBJ2-1	TGTGCCAGCAGTTTAGGGACAGGGGTCCACGGGCAGTTCTTC	CASSLGTGVHGQFF
.	few	TRBV30	TRBJ2-7	TGTGCCTGGAGTGAGCAGGGTTACGAGCAGTACTTC	CAWSEQGYEQYF
.	.	TRBV2	TRBJ2-3	TGTGCCAGCAGTGAAGGAGGAAACCCTCGCACAGATACGCAGTATTTT	CASSEGGNPRTDTQYF
TRBD2	.	TRBV7-8	TRBJ2-5	TGTGCCAGCAGCAGCGGGGCGTCCACTTGGGAGACCCAGTACTTC	CASSSGASTWETQYF
TRBD1	.	TRBV7-9	TRBJ2-7	TGTGCCAGCACCCACGGGAACGACAGGGAGAACTTC	CASTHGNDRENF
TRBD1	.	TRBV30	TRBJ1-3	TGTGCCTGGAGTACAGGGGTGTCTGGAAACACCATATATTTT	CAWSTGVSGNTIYF
.	.	TRBV5-3	TRBJ1-3	TGTGCCAGAAGCTTGGGGCAGGGGCTGTCTGGAAACACCATATATTTT	CARSLGQGLSGNTIYF
.	.	TRBV29-1	TRBJ2-2	TGCAGCGTTACCCTCCCTTTTCCCGGGGGTTCCGGGGAGCTGTTTTTT	CSVTLPFPGGSGELFF
.	.	TRBV7-2	TRBJ2-2	TGTGCCAGCAGCTTAGTTGGCAGGGGTTCCGGGGAGCTGTTTTTT	CASSLVGRGSGELFF
TRBD1	.	TRBV6-5	TRBJ1-5	TGTGCCAGCAGTTACGCATCAGGGGGGAATCAGCCCCAGCATTTT	CASSYASGGNQPQHF
TRBD2	.	TRBV29-1	TRBJ2-5	TGCAGCGTTGGAGGTCGGGGGGGGGAGACCCAGTACTTC	CSVGGRGGETQYF
.	.	TRBV6-5	TRBJ2-1	TGTGCCAGCAGTCCCCGGACAGTTGTCTACAATGAGCAGTTCTTC	CASSPRTVVYNEQFF
TRBD1	.	TRBV28	TRBJ1-1	TGTGCCAGCAGCAGCCACCGACAGGGGGGGATGGCTGAAGCTTTCTTT	CASSSHRQGGMAEAFF
TRBD1	few	TRBV18	TRBJ2-7	TGTGCCAGCTCACCCGGGACAGGGGGTTACGAGCAGTACTTC	CASSPGTGGYEQYF
TRBD1	few	TRBV9	TRBJ1-3	TGTGCCAGCAGCGTAGGACAGGGGGCGCCTCCAGGAAACACCATATATTTT	CASSVGQGAPPGNTIYF
.	.	TRBV28	TRBJ1-1	TGTGCCAGCAGCTATGACCACCAAGGGGCGCACACTGAAGCTTTCTTT	CASSYDHQGAHTEAFF
.	.	TRBV25-1	TRBJ2-1	TGTGCCAGCAGTGGCCCCGCAGGGAACAAGGGCAATGAGCAGTTCTTC	CASSGPAGNKGNEQFF
.	once	TRBV7-2	TRBJ1-1	TGTGCCAGCAGCCCGCAAATCTGGGGGCAATTT	CASSPQIWGQF
.	once	TRBV13	TRBJ1-3	TGTGCCAGCAGTTCGCGGGACCTCTCTGGAAACACCATATATTTT	CASSSRDLSGNTIYF
.	.	TRBV30	TRBJ1-6	TGTGCCTGGACCCCGGGAGGGTCCTCACCCCTCCACTTT	CAWTPGGSSPLHF
.	.	TRBV4-1	TRBJ1-1	TGCGCCAGCAGCCACCAAGGGGTCGGGAACACTGAAGCTTTCTTT	CASSHQGVGNTEAFF
.	.	TRBV21-1	TRBJ2-1	TGTGCCAGCAGCAAAGAGGTCGGGACGCGGGACTACAATGAGCAGTTCTTC	CASSKEVGTRDYNEQFF